This TCR beta chain was captured in a study of neurological immune-mediated disorders. Study-wide background: For the approximately 34 multiple sclerosis patients, the disease was relapsing-remitting in roughly 31 and secondary progressive in 3.

At least ten counts were recorded for this clonotype. The antigen remains unidentified. Study-level results: Clinical features showed no association with the multiple sclerosis repertoire cluster, and MRI features showed none either. The most TCR clonal expansion was seen in HTLV-1-associated myelopathy, whereas the least was seen in multiple sclerosis, below the level in healthy controls.

V was clipped by 0 bases and J by 2 bases, with 8 bases between them. Per the germline V gene, CDR1 is SQVTM and CDR2 is ANQGSEA. The CDR3 extends over 13 amino acids. The cDNA came from 5'RACE, which used 10-nucleotide random UMIs. MiXCR was run by TCRdb on the 5' RACE reads, yielding one entry per CDR3 protein. Altogether just over 95,000 distinct CDR3 sequences are present, 3.5% being singletons, with the ten largest covering under 6.5%. The sequenced sample consisted of PBMCs. The chain carries TRBV29-1 and TRBJ2-7; D gene uncertain. This receptor was obtained from a woman aged 18 to 35 with multiple sclerosis. CDR3 DNA: TGCAGCGTTGAAGAGGACGAAGCCTACGAGCAGTACTTC. Translated, it gives CSVEEDEAYEQYF.